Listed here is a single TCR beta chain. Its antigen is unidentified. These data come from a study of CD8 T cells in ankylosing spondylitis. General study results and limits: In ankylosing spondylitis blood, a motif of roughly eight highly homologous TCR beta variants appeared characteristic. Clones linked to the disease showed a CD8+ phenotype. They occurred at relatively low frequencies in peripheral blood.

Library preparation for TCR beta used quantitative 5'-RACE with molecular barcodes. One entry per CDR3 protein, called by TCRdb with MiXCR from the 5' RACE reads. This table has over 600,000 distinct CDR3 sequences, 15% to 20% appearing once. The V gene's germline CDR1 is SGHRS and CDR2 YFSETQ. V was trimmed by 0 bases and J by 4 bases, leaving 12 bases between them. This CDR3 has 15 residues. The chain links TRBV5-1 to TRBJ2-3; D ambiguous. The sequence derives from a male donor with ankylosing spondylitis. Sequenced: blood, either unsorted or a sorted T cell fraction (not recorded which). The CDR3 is CASSLVVGSPDTQYF. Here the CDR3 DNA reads TGCGCCAGCAGCTTGGTTGTAGGGTCCCCAGATACGCAGTATTTT.